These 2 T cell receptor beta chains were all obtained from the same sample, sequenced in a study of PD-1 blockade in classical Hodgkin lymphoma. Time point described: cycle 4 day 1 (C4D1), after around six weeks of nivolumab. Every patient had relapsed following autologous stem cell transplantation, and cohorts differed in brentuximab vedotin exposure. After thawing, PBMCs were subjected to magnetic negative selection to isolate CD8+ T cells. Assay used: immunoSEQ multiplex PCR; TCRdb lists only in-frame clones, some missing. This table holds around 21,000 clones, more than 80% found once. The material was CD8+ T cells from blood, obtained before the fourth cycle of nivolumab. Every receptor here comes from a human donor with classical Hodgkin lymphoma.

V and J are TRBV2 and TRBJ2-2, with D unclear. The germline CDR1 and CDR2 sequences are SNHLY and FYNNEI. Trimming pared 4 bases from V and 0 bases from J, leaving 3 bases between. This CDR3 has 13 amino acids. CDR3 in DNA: TGTGCCAGCAGTGCACCGAACACCGGGGAGCTGTTTTTT. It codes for CASSAPNTGELFF.

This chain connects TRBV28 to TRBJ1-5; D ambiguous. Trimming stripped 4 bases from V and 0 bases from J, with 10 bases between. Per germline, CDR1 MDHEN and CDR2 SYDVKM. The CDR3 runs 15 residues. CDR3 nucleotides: TGTGCCAGCAGTTCTACTTTATATAGCAATCAGCCCCAGCATTTT. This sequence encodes CASSSTLYSNQPQHF.